The rows below give T cell receptor beta chains drawn from one sample of a study of blood T cells in healthy people across ages. TCRdb processed the 5' RACE reads anew with MiXCR; each CDR3 protein has one entry. The sample records around 500,000 distinct CDR3 sequences, around 27% being singletons. Another study also made use of these data, one on T cells of mothers and their children.

The sequencing sample was made of blood. The receptors derive from a boy aged 2 to 10 in good health. The CDR3 runs from the conserved cysteine through the conserved F or W. The D gene is left open where the match is weak. Clone size is stated in some rows and not others, as once, few, many or a class when expanded.

V gene: TRBV18; D gene: NA; clone size: NA; J gene: TRBJ2-7; CDR3 protein: CASSPGHGEQYF; CDR3 DNA: TGTGCCAGCTCGCCGGGGCATGGGGAGCAGTACTTC
V gene: TRBV24-1; D gene: NA; clone size: few; J gene: TRBJ2-3; CDR3 protein: CATRDTNRDTQYF; CDR3 DNA: TGTGCCACCAGAGATACTAACCGAGATACGCAGTATTTT
V gene: TRBV20-1; D gene: TRBD2; clone size: NA; J gene: TRBJ2-5; CDR3 protein: CSAQALAGMETQYF; CDR3 DNA: TGCAGTGCTCAGGCACTAGCGGGGATGGAGACCCAGTACTTC
V gene: TRBV2; D gene: TRBD1; clone size: few; J gene: TRBJ1-4; CDR3 protein: CASSPGQAYEKLFF; CDR3 DNA: TGTGCCAGCTCGCCGGGACAGGCATATGAAAAACTGTTTTTT
V gene: TRBV20-1; D gene: NA; clone size: NA; J gene: TRBJ2-2; CDR3 protein: CSASSRGAGELFF; CDR3 DNA: TGCAGTGCTAGTAGTAGGGGGGCCGGGGAGCTGTTTTTT
V gene: TRBV27; D gene: NA; clone size: few; J gene: TRBJ2-1; CDR3 protein: CASSLKASHEQFF; CDR3 DNA: TGTGCCAGCAGTTTAAAGGCTAGCCATGAGCAGTTCTTC
V gene: TRBV29-1; D gene: NA; clone size: NA; J gene: TRBJ2-3; CDR3 protein: CSSRGRYTDTQYF; CDR3 DNA: TGCAGCTCAAGAGGCAGGTACACAGATACGCAGTATTTT
V gene: TRBV29-1; D gene: TRBD2; clone size: NA; J gene: TRBJ2-7; CDR3 protein: CSVDSKASGNLYEQYF; CDR3 DNA: TGCAGCGTTGATAGCAAGGCTAGCGGGAATCTTTACGAGCAGTACTTC
V gene: TRBV20-1; D gene: TRBD2; clone size: few; J gene: TRBJ2-7; CDR3 protein: CSALLAGRDEQYF; CDR3 DNA: TGCAGTGCTCTACTGGCGGGGAGGGACGAGCAGTACTTC
V gene: TRBV6-5; D gene: TRBD1; clone size: few; J gene: TRBJ2-6; CDR3 protein: CASSYGRGTGANVLTF; CDR3 DNA: TGTGCCAGCAGTTATGGCAGGGGGACTGGGGCCAACGTCCTGACTTTC
V gene: TRBV12-3/TRBV12-4; D gene: NA; clone size: few; J gene: TRBJ2-7; CDR3 protein: CASSIGISYEQYF; CDR3 DNA: TGTGCCAGCAGTATCGGGATCTCCTACGAGCAGTACTTC
V gene: TRBV29-1; D gene: NA; clone size: few; J gene: TRBJ2-1; CDR3 protein: CSVVANEQFF; CDR3 DNA: TGCAGCGTTGTAGCTAATGAGCAGTTCTTC
V gene: TRBV20-1; D gene: NA; clone size: NA; J gene: TRBJ2-5; CDR3 protein: CSATLGREETQYF; CDR3 DNA: TGCAGTGCCACGCTGGGTAGGGAAGAGACCCAGTACTTC
V gene: TRBV29-1; D gene: TRBD2; clone size: NA; J gene: TRBJ2-3; CDR3 protein: CSVDSGRTDTQYF; CDR3 DNA: TGCAGCGTTGATAGCGGGAGGACAGATACGCAGTATTTT
V gene: TRBV19; D gene: NA; clone size: NA; J gene: TRBJ2-5; CDR3 protein: CASGQPQYF; CDR3 DNA: TGTGCCAGTGGCCAGCCTCAGTACTTC
V gene: TRBV18; D gene: NA; clone size: NA; J gene: TRBJ2-1; CDR3 protein: CASSQSGTYNEQFF; CDR3 DNA: TGTGCCAGCTCCCAAAGCGGTACATACAATGAGCAGTTCTTC
V gene: TRBV5-1; D gene: NA; clone size: NA; J gene: TRBJ2-5; CDR3 protein: CASSLGGQTTARETQYF; CDR3 DNA: TGCGCCAGCAGCTTGGGAGGACAGACAACCGCACGGGAGACCCAGTACTTC
V gene: TRBV4-3; D gene: NA; clone size: NA; J gene: TRBJ2-5; CDR3 protein: CASSLSSGLTRETQYF; CDR3 DNA: TGCGCCAGCAGCCTCTCAAGCGGTCTGACCAGAGAGACCCAGTACTTC
V gene: TRBV27; D gene: NA; clone size: few; J gene: TRBJ2-3; CDR3 protein: CASSLQQTMRADTQYF; CDR3 DNA: TGTGCCAGCAGTTTACAACAAACGATGCGGGCAGATACGCAGTATTTT
V gene: TRBV7-8; D gene: TRBD2; clone size: NA; J gene: TRBJ2-1; CDR3 protein: CASSLKTSGGRAEQFF; CDR3 DNA: TGTGCCAGCAGCTTAAAGACTAGCGGGGGGCGCGCGGAGCAGTTCTTC
V gene: TRBV5-1; D gene: NA; clone size: NA; J gene: TRBJ2-5; CDR3 protein: CASSLELDLKETQYF; CDR3 DNA: TGCGCCAGCAGCTTGGAACTAGATCTAAAAGAGACCCAGTACTTC
V gene: TRBV12-3/TRBV12-4; D gene: NA; clone size: NA; J gene: TRBJ2-4; CDR3 protein: CASSPETGNIQYF; CDR3 DNA: TGTGCCAGCAGTCCGGAGACAGGAAACATTCAGTACTTC
V gene: TRBV5-1; D gene: TRBD1; clone size: few; J gene: TRBJ2-5; CDR3 protein: CASSLDQGARETQYF; CDR3 DNA: TGCGCCAGCAGCTTGGATCAGGGGGCGCGAGAGACCCAGTACTTC
V gene: TRBV20-1; D gene: NA; clone size: NA; J gene: TRBJ2-2; CDR3 protein: CSALGLINTGELFF; CDR3 DNA: TGCAGTGCTTTGGGACTCATCAACACCGGGGAGCTGTTTTTT
V gene: TRBV2; D gene: NA; clone size: few; J gene: TRBJ2-2; CDR3 protein: CASQERQGTGELFF; CDR3 DNA: TGTGCCAGCCAGGAGCGGCAGGGCACCGGGGAGCTGTTTTTT
V gene: TRBV9; D gene: NA; clone size: few; J gene: TRBJ2-1; CDR3 protein: CASSARVTPSSYNEQFF; CDR3 DNA: TGTGCCAGCAGCGCCCGGGTGACGCCCAGCTCCTACAATGAGCAGTTCTTC
V gene: TRBV12-5; D gene: NA; clone size: few; J gene: TRBJ2-1; CDR3 protein: CASGPQGKQFF; CDR3 DNA: TGTGCCAGTGGTCCCCAGGGGAAGCAGTTCTTC
V gene: TRBV20-1; D gene: NA; clone size: NA; J gene: TRBJ2-5; CDR3 protein: CSAPGLAAQTQYF; CDR3 DNA: TGCAGTGCCCCGGGCCTAGCTGCGCAGACCCAGTACTTC
V gene: TRBV29-1; D gene: TRBD2; clone size: NA; J gene: TRBJ2-1; CDR3 protein: CSVEGGSYNEQLF; CDR3 DNA: TGCAGCGTTGAGGGGGGGTCCTACAATGAGCAGCTCTTC
V gene: TRBV29-1; D gene: TRBD1; clone size: many; J gene: TRBJ1-4; CDR3 protein: CSASGGRSQSNEKLFF; CDR3 DNA: TGCAGCGCATCAGGGGGTCGCAGCCAATCTAATGAAAAACTGTTTTTT
V gene: TRBV12-3/TRBV12-4; D gene: TRBD2; clone size: NA; J gene: TRBJ2-3; CDR3 protein: CASSPLSTSGSGNTQYF; CDR3 DNA: TGTGCCAGCAGTCCTCTTTCGACTAGCGGGAGTGGTAATACGCAGTATTTT
V gene: TRBV20-1; D gene: NA; clone size: NA; J gene: TRBJ2-1; CDR3 protein: CSALQGSPTTGTEQFF; CDR3 DNA: TGCAGTGCCCTACAGGGTTCCCCAACTACGGGGACTGAGCAGTTCTTC
V gene: TRBV12-3/TRBV12-4; D gene: NA; clone size: few; J gene: TRBJ2-7; CDR3 protein: CASSSPGGRPYEQYF; CDR3 DNA: TGTGCCAGCAGTTCTCCCGGAGGTAGGCCCTACGAGCAGTACTTC
V gene: TRBV9; D gene: NA; clone size: few; J gene: TRBJ2-7; CDR3 protein: CASSVEGEMDYEQYF; CDR3 DNA: TGTGCCAGCAGCGTAGAGGGTGAAATGGACTACGAGCAGTACTTC
V gene: TRBV27; D gene: NA; clone size: few; J gene: TRBJ2-7; CDR3 protein: CASSLNGVYYEQYF; CDR3 DNA: TGTGCCAGCAGTTTAAACGGGGTGTACTACGAGCAGTACTTC
V gene: TRBV4-2; D gene: NA; clone size: few; J gene: TRBJ2-3; CDR3 protein: CASSQDGRGPYTDTQYF; CDR3 DNA: TGTGCCAGCAGCCAAGACGGACGGGGGCCCTACACAGATACGCAGTATTTT
V gene: TRBV21-1; D gene: NA; clone size: few; J gene: TRBJ2-4; CDR3 protein: CASSKGTSGGPLKNIQHF; CDR3 DNA: TGTGCCAGCAGCAAAGGAACTAGCGGGGGCCCATTAAAAAACATTCAGCACTTC
V gene: TRBV7-9; D gene: TRBD1; clone size: NA; J gene: TRBJ2-5; CDR3 protein: CASSSSTGQGKETQYF; CDR3 DNA: TGTGCCAGCAGCTCCTCGACGGGACAGGGAAAAGAGACCCAGTACTTC
V gene: TRBV3-1; D gene: TRBD2; clone size: NA; J gene: TRBJ2-1; CDR3 protein: CASSPRASGTFANEQFF; CDR3 DNA: TGTGCCAGCAGCCCCCGGGCTAGCGGAACCTTTGCCAATGAGCAGTTCTTC
V gene: TRBV27; D gene: TRBD1; clone size: NA; J gene: TRBJ1-6; CDR3 protein: CASSTSGTGRSPLHF; CDR3 DNA: TGTGCCAGCAGTACCTCCGGGACAGGGAGATCACCCCTCCACTTT
V gene: TRBV27; D gene: NA; clone size: NA; J gene: TRBJ2-1; CDR3 protein: CAGSLQGLEQFF; CDR3 DNA: TGTGCCGGCAGTTTACAGGGATTGGAGCAGTTCTTC
V gene: TRBV7-9; D gene: TRBD2; clone size: few; J gene: TRBJ2-3; CDR3 protein: CASSQHRTSGTSDTQYF; CDR3 DNA: TGTGCCAGCAGCCAACACCGGACTAGCGGGACCTCAGATACGCAGTATTTT
V gene: TRBV7-9; D gene: TRBD2; clone size: NA; J gene: TRBJ2-3; CDR3 protein: CASSLGEAGGPTDTQYF; CDR3 DNA: TGTGCCAGCAGCTTAGGCGAAGCGGGAGGGCCCACAGATACGCAGTATTTT
V gene: TRBV12-3/TRBV12-4; D gene: TRBD2; clone size: few; J gene: TRBJ2-3; CDR3 protein: CASSTSGSYDTQYF; CDR3 DNA: TGTGCCAGCAGTACTAGCGGGAGTTACGATACGCAGTATTTT